This T cell receptor (beta chain) was obtained from a study of blood T cells in healthy people across ages. Overall study findings and caveats: Getting older went along with TCR beta diversity per million T cells dropping roughly linearly.

This clonotype was recorded a few times. Its target is not known. The use of a sample-barcoded 5' primer and a J-beta primer mix characterized a second PCR of roughly 6 to 12 cycles. With 12 random nucleotides, a template-switch adaptor tagged each individual cDNA molecule. All samples gave at least 2.5 million CDR3-containing paired-end reads. MiXCR, applied by TCRdb to the 5' RACE reads, yields one record per CDR3 protein. The sample shows around 1,800,000 distinct CDR3 sequences, approximately 40% of them seen only once. V was clipped by 7 bases and J by 6 bases, with 13 bases between them. This CDR3 comprises 14 residues. Per the germline V gene, CDR1 is MDHEN and CDR2 is SYDVKM. Each donor had 8.5 to 10 milliliters of peripheral blood drawn.

The chain is built from TRBV28 and TRBJ1-6; D possibly corresponds to TRBD1 (5 bases). The sequenced material came from blood. This sequence originates from a human donor in good health. CDR3: CASNRRRGNSPLHF. The CDR3 region has the DNA TGTGCCAGCAATCGTCGGAGGGGTAATTCACCCCTCCACTTT.